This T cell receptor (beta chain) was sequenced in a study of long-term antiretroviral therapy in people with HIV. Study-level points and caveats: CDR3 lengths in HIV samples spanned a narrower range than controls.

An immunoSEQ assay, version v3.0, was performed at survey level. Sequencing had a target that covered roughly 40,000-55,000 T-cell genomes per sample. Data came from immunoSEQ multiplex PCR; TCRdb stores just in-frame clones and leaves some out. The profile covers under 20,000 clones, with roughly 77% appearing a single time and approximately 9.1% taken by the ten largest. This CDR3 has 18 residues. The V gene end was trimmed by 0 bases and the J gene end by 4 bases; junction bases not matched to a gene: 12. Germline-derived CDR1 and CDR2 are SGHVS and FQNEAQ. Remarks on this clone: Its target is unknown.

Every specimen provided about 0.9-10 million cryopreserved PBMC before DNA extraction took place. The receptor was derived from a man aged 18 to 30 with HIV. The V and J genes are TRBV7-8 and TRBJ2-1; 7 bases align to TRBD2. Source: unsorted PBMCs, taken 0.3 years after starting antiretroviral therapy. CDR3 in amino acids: CASSLAMLGGDFYNEQFF. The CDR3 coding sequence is TGTGCCAGCAGCTTAGCAATGTTGGGGGGGGACTTTTACAATGAGCAGTTCTTC.